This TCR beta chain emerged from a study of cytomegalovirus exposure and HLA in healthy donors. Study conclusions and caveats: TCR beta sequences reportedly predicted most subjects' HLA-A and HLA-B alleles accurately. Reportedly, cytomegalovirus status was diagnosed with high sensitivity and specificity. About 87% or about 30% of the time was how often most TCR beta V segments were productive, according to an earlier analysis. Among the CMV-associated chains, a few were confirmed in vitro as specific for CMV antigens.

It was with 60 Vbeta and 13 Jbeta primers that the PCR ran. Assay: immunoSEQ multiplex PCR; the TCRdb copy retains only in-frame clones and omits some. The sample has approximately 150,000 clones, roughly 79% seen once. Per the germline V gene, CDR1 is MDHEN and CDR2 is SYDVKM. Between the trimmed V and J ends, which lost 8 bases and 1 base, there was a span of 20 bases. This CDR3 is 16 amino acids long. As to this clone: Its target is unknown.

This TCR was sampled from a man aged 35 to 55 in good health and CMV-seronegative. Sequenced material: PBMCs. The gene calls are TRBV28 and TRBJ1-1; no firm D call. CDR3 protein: CASSRGAATSNTEAFF. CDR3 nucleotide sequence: TGTGCCAGCTCGAGAGGAGCAGCCACATCGAACACTGAAGCTTTCTTT. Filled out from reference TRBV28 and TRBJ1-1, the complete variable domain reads DVKVTQSSRYLVKRTGEKVFLECVQDMDHENMFWYRQDPGLGLRLIYFSYDVKMKEKGDIPEGYSVSREKKERFSLILESASTNQTSMYLCASSRGAATSNTEAFFGQGTRLTVV.